The present TCR beta chain was sequenced within a study of OX40 agonist ivuxolimab in advanced cancers. Turning to the study itself: Ivuxolimab doses were 0.01, 0.1, 0.3, 1.5, 3 or 10 mg/kg every 2 weeks. Prior anti-PD-1, anti-PD-L1 or anti-CTLA-4 therapy was allowed; around 40% had some.

TCRdb's copy holds only in-frame clones and misses some; the assay was immunoSEQ multiplex PCR. Found here are around 92,000 clones, approximately 84% of them singletons; the top ten hold less than 3%. CDR3 length: 15 residues. The germline gives CDR1 SGHNT, CDR2 YYREEE (reference sequence). V was shortened by 1 base and J by 4 bases, with 12 bases between the two germline ends. This receptor was taken from an adult with an advanced solid tumor such as melanoma, head and neck, liver or kidney cancer. Source: CD4+ or CD8+ T cells sorted from blood, taken in a trial of the OX40 agonist ivuxolimab. The rearrangement joins TRBV5-4 to TRBJ2-1; D call uncertain. CDR3 nucleotides: TGTGCCAGCAGCTTGTATCCCACCGAATACAATGAGCAGTTCTTC. This gives the protein CASSLYPTEYNEQFF.